The clone carrying this T cell receptor (beta chain) has only a few counts. Its antigen is currently unknown. The data are from a study of immune cell composition in non-small cell lung cancer. Profiled with immunoSEQ multiplex PCR; TCRdb holds only in-frame clones, not every one. The repertoire holds some 9,200 clones, with 76% as singletons. Notes on the study in general: It was not proven that tumour-reactive clones equal dominant tumour-associated clones. Tumour TCR-beta clonality showed no significant link to smoking pack-years.

Between the trimmed V and J ends, which lost 0 bases and 3 bases, there was a span of 5 bases. Germline assignment: CDR1 SGHNT and CDR2 YENEEA. The CDR3 spans 13 residues. The material sequenced was lung tumor tissue. The clonotype originates from a human donor with non-small cell lung cancer. This chain uses TRBV11-3 with TRBJ1-1; D unclear. For the CDR3, the DNA is TGTGCCAGCAGCTTAGATCAGGACACTGAAGCTTTCTTT. Its protein product is CASSLDQDTEAFF. Full variable domain (remainder filled in from reference TRBV11-3 and TRBJ1-1): EAGVVQSPRYKIIEKKQPVAFWCNPISGHNTLYWYLQNLGQGPELLIRYENEEAVDDSQLPKDRFSAERLKGVDSTLKIQPAELGDSAVYLCASSLDQDTEAFFGQGTRLTVV.